The source of this T cell receptor beta chain is a study of blood T cell repertoires in COVID-19. The method was immunoSEQ multiplex PCR; TCRdb's version includes in-frame clones alone and lacks a portion of them. This table holds 150,000 or so clones, 80% to 90% found once. Specimen: peripheral blood. This clonotype was obtained from a man between 18 and 35 years old with COVID-19, enrolled during active disease.

CDR3 region: CASSLTAGGRDTQYF. CDR3 sequence (DNA): TGTGCCAGCAGTTTAACGGCGGGAGGAAGGGATACGCAGTATTTT. V gene TRBV27 combines with J gene TRBJ2-3, with TRBD2 matching over 8 bases. After removal of 2 bases from V and 6 bases from J, the junction contained 7 bases not matched to a gene. The CDR3 has 15 amino acids. The germline gives CDR1 MNHEY, CDR2 SMNVEV (reference sequence).